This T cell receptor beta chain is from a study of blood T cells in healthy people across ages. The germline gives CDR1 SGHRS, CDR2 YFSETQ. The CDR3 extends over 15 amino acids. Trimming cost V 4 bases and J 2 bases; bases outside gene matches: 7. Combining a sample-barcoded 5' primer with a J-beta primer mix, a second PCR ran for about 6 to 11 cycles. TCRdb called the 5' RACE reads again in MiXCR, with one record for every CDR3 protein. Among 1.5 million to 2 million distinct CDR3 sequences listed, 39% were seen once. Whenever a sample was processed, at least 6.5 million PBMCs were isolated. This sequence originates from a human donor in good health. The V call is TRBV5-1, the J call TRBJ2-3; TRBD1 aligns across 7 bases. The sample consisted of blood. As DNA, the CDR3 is TGCGCCAGCAGCCAATGGGACAGTTCCACAGATACGCAGTATTTT. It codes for CASSQWDSSTDTQYF.